This T cell receptor beta chain originates from a study of regulatory T cells in long-lasting Graves disease. Time point meaning: newly diagnosed GD, antithyroid drugs for less than 3 months. Scientists built the TCR library using RNA that was extracted from PBMCs. TCR beta libraries were built with iRepertoire HTBI primers and Arm-PCR of CDR3 regions. Using its own MiXCR run on the multiplex PCR reads, TCRdb lists one record per CDR3 protein. In the table there are approximately 540,000 distinct CDR3 sequences, 12% of which are singletons. The CDR3 contains 17 residues. V dropped 4 bases and J dropped 3; count of bases not matched to a gene: 6. The germline V gene encodes CDR1 LNHDA and CDR2 SQIVND (reference sequence). At least ten counts were recorded for this clonotype. These data were likewise used in another study, on T cells in Graves' hyperthyroidism and ophthalmopathy.

Sequenced material: peripheral blood mononuclear cells (PBMCs), taken at new diagnosis, from a patient treated with antithyroid drugs. The receptor was isolated from a young woman with Graves disease. This sequence joins TRBV19 and TRBJ2-3, with TRBD2 identical over 14 bases. CDR3 sequence reads: CASSKWTSGRSTDTQYF. The CDR3 nucleotides read TGTGCCAGTAGTAAGTGGACTAGCGGGAGGTCGACAGATACGCAGTATTTT.